The 16 T cell receptor beta chains below come from one sample, sequenced in a study of identical twins. TCRdb re-derived calls from the 5' RACE reads in MiXCR, one entry per CDR3 protein. The sample has hundreds of thousands of distinct CDR3 sequences; roughly 26% are singletons. This same sample was also taken into another study, of T cells expressing NK-cell markers.

The material sequenced was CD4+ T cells sorted from blood. The receptors here all came from a woman younger than 30 in good health.

The chain couples TRBV20-1 to TRBJ1-6; D uncertain. The CDR3 totals 12 residues. Per the germline V gene, CDR1 is DFQATT and CDR2 is SNEGSKA (reference sequence). The V end was cut by 3 bases, the J end by 7 bases, with 7 bases between. The CDR3 protein is CSASQRNSPLHF. The CDR3 region has the DNA TGCAGTGCTAGCCAGAGGAATTCACCCCTCCACTTT.

V is TRBV5-1 and J is TRBJ1-5; D is perhaps TRBD1 (5 bases). Trimming left V 0 bases short and J 6 bases short, with 13 bases between. Per the germline V gene, CDR1 is SGHRS and CDR2 is YFSETQ. This CDR3 is 15 amino acids long. CDR3 DNA sequence: TGCGCCAGCAGCTTGGGGATAGGGGCGGGTCAGCCCCAGCATTTT. It is translated as CASSLGIGAGQPQHF.

This clonotype was recorded a few times. This chain links TRBV12-3 or TRBV12-4 with TRBJ1-1; D is uncertain. The CDR3 covers 11 residues. V shed 7 bases and J shed 5 bases, with 8 bases lying between them. The chain's CDR3 is CASKVGTEAFF. The CDR3 coding sequence is TGTGCCAGCAAAGTCGGGACTGAAGCTTTCTTT.

This sequence joins TRBV28 and TRBJ2-3; tentatively, D is TRBD1 (5 bases). The germline V gene encodes CDR1 MDHEN and CDR2 SYDVKM. The CDR3 length is 13 residues. With 6 bases removed from V and 2 bases from J, the gap between germline ends came to 9 bases. CDR3 in amino acids: CASRLRATDTQYF. The CDR3, as DNA: TGTGCCAGCAGACTCAGGGCCACAGATACGCAGTATTTT.

This clonotype turned up a few times. The gene calls are TRBV5-1 and TRBJ2-2; possible D gene TRBD1, 6 bases. V gave up 3 bases and J gave up 7 bases, with 16 bases separating them. Germline V lookup: CDR1 SGHRS, CDR2 YFSETQ. The CDR3 length is 15 residues. The CDR3 DNA reads as TGCGCCAGCAGCTCACAAACAGGGACCAACGGGGAGCTGTTTTTT. Protein sequence: CASSSQTGTNGELFF.

This clonotype showed up just a few times. The chain recombines TRBV12-3 or TRBV12-4 with TRBJ2-2; a weak D match, TRBD2 (5 bases). Trimming shortened V by 6 bases and J by 8 bases, and 16 bases separated the two germline ends. The CDR3 has 14 residues. Here the CDR3 DNA reads TGTGCCAGCAGCCGGGGAGTTCTTGAAGGGGAGCTGTTTTTT. This codes for CASSRGVLEGELFF.

This clonotype was counted only a few times. V is TRBV20-1 and J is TRBJ2-7; D gene unclear. This CDR3 has 11 residues. V dropped 3 bases and J dropped 4 bases, with 7 bases sitting between them. CDR1 DFQATT and CDR2 SNEGSKA come from the germline V gene (reference sequence). The CDR3 bases are TGCAGTGCTAGCCCGGGTTACGAGCAGTACTTC. This encodes CSASPGYEQYF.

This clonotype was picked up a small number of times. V is TRBV20-1 and J is TRBJ2-5; the D gene is possibly TRBD2 (7 bases). This CDR3 comprises 15 residues. The V gene's germline CDR1 is DFQATT and CDR2 SNEGSKA (reference sequence). Trimming took 3 bases from V and 3 from J, leaving 17 bases between them. Here the CDR3 DNA reads TGCAGTGCTAGTCCCACAGGGAGGGTCGAAGAGACCCAGTACTTC. Translating gives CSASPTGRVEETQYF.

This clonotype was seen more than once but under ten times. This sequence joins TRBV2 and TRBJ2-2; unclear D gene. Between the trimmed V and J ends, which lost 8 bases and 0 bases, there was a span of 13 bases. Germline V CDR1 and CDR2: SNHLY, FYNNEI. The CDR3 contains 15 residues. As DNA, the CDR3 is TGTGCCAGCGGAACGGAAGGGACGAACACCGGGGAGCTGTTTTTT. Protein product: CASGTEGTNTGELFF.

The table lists this clonotype with a few counts. In DNA, the CDR3 is TGCAGTGCTAGAGATCCCAGGTCTGGGGCAGAGACCCAGTACTTC. Amino acid sequence: CSARDPRSGAETQYF. The gene calls are TRBV20-1 and TRBJ2-5; tentative D call: TRBD1 (5 bases). Per the germline V gene, CDR1 is DFQATT and CDR2 is SNEGSKA (reference sequence). The CDR3 is 15 residues long. V was pared by 0 bases and J by 4 bases, with 15 bases between.

The sample holds a few counts of this clonotype. This chain links TRBV6-2 or TRBV6-3 with TRBJ1-1; D is undetermined. Germline V gene data show CDR1 as MNHEY and CDR2 as SVGEGT. The CDR3 consists of 14 residues. V was pared by 6 bases and J by 0 bases, with 11 bases between. CDR3 sequence reads: CASRPTVMNTEAFF. The CDR3 DNA follows: TGTGCCAGCAGACCAACAGTGATGAACACTGAAGCTTTCTTT.

The V call is TRBV5-8, the J call TRBJ1-1, with no clear D. This CDR3 is built from 16 residues. Trimming stripped 0 bases from V and 0 bases from J, with 12 bases between. Germline assignment: CDR1 SGHTS and CDR2 YDEGEE. CDR3 sequence (DNA): TGTGCCAGCAGCTTGGCGGGCGGTTTGATGAACACTGAAGCTTTCTTT. Encoded protein: CASSLAGGLMNTEAFF.

This chain links TRBV15 with TRBJ1-5; TRBD1 matches at 8 bases. The J segment lost 7 bases and the V segment lost 0 bases, leaving 11 bases of the junction unmatched. Germline V gene data show CDR1 as LNHNV and CDR2 as YYDKDF (reference sequence). CDR3 length equals 17 residues. CDR3 DNA sequence: TGTGCCACCAGCAGAGATTTCCCCGGACAGGGAGGGCAGCCCCAGCATTTT. It translates to CATSRDFPGQGGQPQHF.

This clonotype has only a few counts. This chain connects TRBV6-5 to TRBJ2-1, with D perhaps TRBD1 (6 bases). Germline CDR1 MNHEY, CDR2 SVGAGI. The CDR3 totals 15 residues. V lost 2 bases and J 3 bases, leaving 11 bases between the germline ends. The CDR3 sequence: CASSYPGVGYNEQFF. The DNA of the CDR3 is TGTGCCAGCAGTTACCCAGGGGTCGGCTACAATGAGCAGTTCTTC.

This clonotype was seen a handful of times. The J gene is TRBJ1-1, the V gene TRBV5-1; D ambiguous. Germline V gene sequence: CDR1 SGHRS, CDR2 YFSETQ. The CDR3 sequence is 13 residues long. Trimming removed 7 bases at V and 0 bases at J, with 10 bases between. For the CDR3, the DNA is TGCGCCAGCCGGGAGGGCGTGAACACTGAAGCTTTCTTT. As protein: CASREGVNTEAFF.

The genes are TRBV27 and TRBJ1-5; maybe TRBD1 (6 bases). This CDR3 is built from 18 residues. V lost 5 bases, J lost 7 bases, and 27 bases lay in between. Germline assignment: CDR1 MNHEY and CDR2 SMNVEV (reference sequence). The CDR3 loop is CASSPYPVSGNRGQPQHF. The CDR3 region has the DNA TGTGCCAGCAGTCCGTATCCCGTCTCAGGGAATAGGGGGCAGCCCCAGCATTTT.